This T cell receptor (beta chain) was observed in a study of T cell repertoires in cytomegalovirus infection. TCRdb reprocessed the reads via MiXCR and lists one record per CDR3 protein. The sample holds about 490,000 distinct CDR3 sequences, less than 30% seen once. This CDR3 spans 14 amino acids. Trimming shortened V by 6 bases and J by 2 bases, and 13 bases separated the two germline ends. Germline V lookup: CDR1 DFQATT, CDR2 SNEGSKA (reference sequence). This chain uses TRBV20-1 with TRBJ1-4; weak D call: TRBD1 (6 bases). The sample consisted of PBMCs. The receptor was derived from a human donor in good health (CMV status not recorded). Some clones in this sample may be carry-over from other donors' samples. CDR3: CSAGGPSTNEKLFF. As DNA, the CDR3 is TGCAGTGCGGGGGGGCCCTCGACTAATGAAAAACTGTTTTTT.